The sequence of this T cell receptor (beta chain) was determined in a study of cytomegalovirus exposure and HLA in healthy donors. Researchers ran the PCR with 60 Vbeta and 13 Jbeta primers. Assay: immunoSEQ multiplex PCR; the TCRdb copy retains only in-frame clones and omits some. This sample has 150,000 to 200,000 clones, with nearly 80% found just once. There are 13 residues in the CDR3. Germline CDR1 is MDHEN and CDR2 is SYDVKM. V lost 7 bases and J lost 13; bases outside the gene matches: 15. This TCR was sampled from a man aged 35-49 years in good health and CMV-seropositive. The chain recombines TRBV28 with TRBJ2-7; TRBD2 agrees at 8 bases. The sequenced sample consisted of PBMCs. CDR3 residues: CASTTTSGSGEYF. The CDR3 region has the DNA TGTGCCAGCACTACTACTAGCGGTTCGGGGGAATACTTC.